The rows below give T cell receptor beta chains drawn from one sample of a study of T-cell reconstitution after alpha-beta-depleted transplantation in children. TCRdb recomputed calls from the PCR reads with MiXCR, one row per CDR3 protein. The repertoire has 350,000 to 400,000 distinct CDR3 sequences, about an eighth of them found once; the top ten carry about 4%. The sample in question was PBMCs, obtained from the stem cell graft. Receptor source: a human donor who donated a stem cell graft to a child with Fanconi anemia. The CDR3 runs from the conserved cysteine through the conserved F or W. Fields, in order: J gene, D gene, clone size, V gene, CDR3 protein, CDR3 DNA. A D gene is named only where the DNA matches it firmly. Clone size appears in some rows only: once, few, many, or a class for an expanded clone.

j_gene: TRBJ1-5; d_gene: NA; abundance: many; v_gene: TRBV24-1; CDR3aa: CATDGGRLRRALHSNQPQHF; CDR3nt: TGTGCCACCGATGGGGGCAGATTGCGCCGAGCTCTCCATAGCAATCAGCCCCAGCATTTT
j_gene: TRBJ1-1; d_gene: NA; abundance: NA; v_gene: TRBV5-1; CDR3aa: CASSRGEEAFF; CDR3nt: TGCGCCAGCAGCCGGGGGGAAGAAGCTTTCTTT
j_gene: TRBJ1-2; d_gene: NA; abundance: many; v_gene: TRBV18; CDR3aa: CASSPTANYGYTF; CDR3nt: TGTGCCAGCTCACCGACGGCGAACTATGGCTACACCTTC
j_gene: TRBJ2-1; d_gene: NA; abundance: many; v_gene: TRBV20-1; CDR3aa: CSAPGVYNEQFF; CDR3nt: TGCAGTGCCCCGGGCGTCTACAATGAGCAGTTCTTC
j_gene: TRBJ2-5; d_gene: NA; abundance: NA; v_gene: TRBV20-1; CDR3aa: CSARDPWAGEETQYF; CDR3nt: TGCAGTGCTAGAGATCCCTGGGCCGGAGAAGAGACCCAGTACTTC
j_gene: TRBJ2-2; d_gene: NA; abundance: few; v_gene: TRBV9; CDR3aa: CASSVVSGGAGELFF; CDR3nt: TGTGCCAGCAGCGTAGTGTCAGGGGGGGCCGGGGAGCTGTTTTTT
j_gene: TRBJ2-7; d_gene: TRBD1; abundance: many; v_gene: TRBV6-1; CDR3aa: CASSEFGQGFYEQYF; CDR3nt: TGTGCCAGCAGTGAATTTGGACAGGGATTCTACGAGCAGTACTTC
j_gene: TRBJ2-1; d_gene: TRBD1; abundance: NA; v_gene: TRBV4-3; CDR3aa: CASSQEDRANEQFF; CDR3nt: TGCGCCAGCAGCCAGGAGGACAGGGCCAATGAGCAGTTCTTC
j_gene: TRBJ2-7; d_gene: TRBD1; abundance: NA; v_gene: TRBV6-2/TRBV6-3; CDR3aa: CASRGEQGNYEQYF; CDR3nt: TGTGCCAGCAGAGGAGAACAGGGGAACTACGAGCAGTACTTC
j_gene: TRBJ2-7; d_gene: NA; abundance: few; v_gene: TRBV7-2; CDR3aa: CASSLSWDGSYEQYF; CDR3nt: TGTGCCAGCAGCTTATCGTGGGACGGCTCCTACGAGCAGTACTTC
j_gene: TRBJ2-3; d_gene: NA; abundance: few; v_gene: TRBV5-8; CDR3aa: CASSLVMGSDTQYF; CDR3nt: TGTGCCAGCAGCTTGGTAATGGGGTCAGATACGCAGTATTTT
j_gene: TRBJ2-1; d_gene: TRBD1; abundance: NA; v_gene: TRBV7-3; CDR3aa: CASSLMGQGQGEQFF; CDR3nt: TGTGCCAGCAGCTTAATGGGACAGGGGCAGGGTGAGCAGTTCTTC
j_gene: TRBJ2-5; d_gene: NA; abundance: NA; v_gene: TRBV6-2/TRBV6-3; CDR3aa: CASSYSRDPGRGAKTQYF; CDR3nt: TGTGCCAGCAGTTACTCAAGGGATCCAGGAAGGGGGGCAAAGACCCAGTACTTC
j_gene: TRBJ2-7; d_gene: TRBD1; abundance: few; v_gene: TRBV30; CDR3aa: CAWSGQGGHEQYF; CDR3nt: TGTGCCTGGAGTGGACAGGGTGGCCACGAGCAGTACTTC
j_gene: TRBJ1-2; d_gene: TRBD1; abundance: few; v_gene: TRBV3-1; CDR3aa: CASSLRQGGGYTF; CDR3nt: TGTGCCAGCAGCCTGCGACAGGGGGGCGGCTACACCTTC
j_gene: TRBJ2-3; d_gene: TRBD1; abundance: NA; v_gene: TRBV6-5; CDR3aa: CASSYSKGGRATDTQYF; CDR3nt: TGTGCCAGCAGTTACTCGAAAGGGGGCAGAGCCACAGATACGCAGTATTTT
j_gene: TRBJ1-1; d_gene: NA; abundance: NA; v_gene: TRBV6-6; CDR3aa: CASGVGDTEAFF; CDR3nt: TGTGCATCCGGGGTGGGGGACACTGAAGCTTTCTTT
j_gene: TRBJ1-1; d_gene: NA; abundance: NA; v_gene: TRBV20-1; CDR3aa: CSARDGYTEAFF; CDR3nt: TGCAGTGCTAGGGACGGGTACACTGAAGCTTTCTTT
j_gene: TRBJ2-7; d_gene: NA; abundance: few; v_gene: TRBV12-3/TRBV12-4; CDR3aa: CASSLTGLYEQYF; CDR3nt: TGTGCCAGCAGTTTAACGGGGCTCTACGAGCAGTACTTC
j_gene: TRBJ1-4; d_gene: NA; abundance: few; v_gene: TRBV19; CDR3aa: CASDRNEKLFF; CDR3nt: TGTGCCAGTGACAGGAATGAAAAACTGTTTTTT
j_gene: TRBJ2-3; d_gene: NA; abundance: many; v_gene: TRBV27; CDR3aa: CASSFQTSIGPDTQYF; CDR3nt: TGTGCCAGCAGTTTTCAAACTAGCATAGGACCAGATACGCAGTATTTT
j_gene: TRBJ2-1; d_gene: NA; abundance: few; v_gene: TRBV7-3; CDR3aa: CASSPRDRNEQFF; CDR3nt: TGTGCCAGCAGCCCACGTGACCGAAATGAGCAGTTCTTC
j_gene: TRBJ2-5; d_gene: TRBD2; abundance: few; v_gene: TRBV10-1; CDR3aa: CASSGLAGETQYF; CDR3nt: TGCGCCAGCAGTGGGCTAGCGGGAGAGACCCAGTACTTC
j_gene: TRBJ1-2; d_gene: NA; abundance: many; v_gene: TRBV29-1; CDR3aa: CSVDSGNGYTF; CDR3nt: TGCAGCGTTGACTCGGGGAATGGCTACACCTTC
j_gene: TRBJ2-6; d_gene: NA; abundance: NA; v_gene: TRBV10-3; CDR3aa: CAIKPTLAGANVLTF; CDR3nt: TGTGCCATAAAGCCGACTCTCGCCGGGGCCAACGTCCTGACTTTC
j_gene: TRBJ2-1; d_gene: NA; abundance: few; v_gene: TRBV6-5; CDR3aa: CASSYSAGSYNEQFF; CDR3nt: TGTGCCAGCAGTTACTCGGCAGGCTCCTACAATGAGCAGTTCTTC
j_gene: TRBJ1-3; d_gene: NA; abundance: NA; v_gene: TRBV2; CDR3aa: CASKGNNTIYF; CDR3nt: TGTGCCAGCAAGGGGAATAACACCATATATTTT
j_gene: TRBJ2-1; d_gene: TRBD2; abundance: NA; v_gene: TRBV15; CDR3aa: CATSWTSGGDTEQFF; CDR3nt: TGTGCCACCAGCTGGACTAGCGGGGGGGATACGGAGCAGTTCTTC
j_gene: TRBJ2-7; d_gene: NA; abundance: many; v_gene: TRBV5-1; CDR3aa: CASSLSGNYEQYF; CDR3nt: TGCGCCAGCAGCCTATCTGGTAACTACGAGCAGTACTTC
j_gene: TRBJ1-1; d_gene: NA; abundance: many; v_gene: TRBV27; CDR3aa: CASGAWTEAFF; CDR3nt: TGTGCCAGCGGGGCCTGGACTGAAGCTTTCTTT
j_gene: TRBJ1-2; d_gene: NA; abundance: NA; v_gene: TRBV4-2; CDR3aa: CASSPSPHTESVGYTF; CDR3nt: TGTGCCAGCAGCCCCTCCCCACACACCGAGTCGGTCGGCTACACCTTC
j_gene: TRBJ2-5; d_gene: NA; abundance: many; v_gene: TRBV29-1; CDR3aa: CSFRVAETQYF; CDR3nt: TGCAGCTTCAGGGTCGCGGAGACCCAGTACTTC
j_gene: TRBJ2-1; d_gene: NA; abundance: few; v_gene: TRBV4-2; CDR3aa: CASSRGQAEYNEQFF; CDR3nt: TGTGCCAGCAGCCGGGGACAAGCAGAATACAATGAGCAGTTCTTC
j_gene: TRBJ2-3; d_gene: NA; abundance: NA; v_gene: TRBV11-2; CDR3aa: CASSLGWEDTQYF; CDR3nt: TGTGCCAGCAGCTTAGGGTGGGAAGATACGCAGTATTTT
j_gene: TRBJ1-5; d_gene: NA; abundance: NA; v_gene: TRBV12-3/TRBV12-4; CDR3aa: CASSFQGIGQPQHF; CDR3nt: TGTGCCAGCAGTTTCCAGGGAATAGGTCAGCCCCAGCATTTT
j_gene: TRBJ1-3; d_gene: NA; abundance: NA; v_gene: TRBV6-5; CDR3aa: CASSSGQGSYSGNTIYF; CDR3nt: TGTGCCAGCAGTTCAGGGCAGGGGTCCTACTCTGGAAACACCATATATTTT
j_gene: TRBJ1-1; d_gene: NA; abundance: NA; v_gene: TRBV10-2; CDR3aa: CASGVEAFF; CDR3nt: TGCGCCAGCGGAGTTGAAGCTTTCTTT
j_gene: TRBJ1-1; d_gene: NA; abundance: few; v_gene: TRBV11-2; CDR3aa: CASSAQGWYAFF; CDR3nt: TGTGCCAGCAGCGCCCAGGGGTGGTATGCTTTCTTT
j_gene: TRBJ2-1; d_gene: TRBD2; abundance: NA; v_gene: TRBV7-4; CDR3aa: CASSCVRLAPYNEQFF; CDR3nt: TGTGCCAGCAGCTGCGTAAGACTAGCGCCCTACAATGAGCAGTTCTTC
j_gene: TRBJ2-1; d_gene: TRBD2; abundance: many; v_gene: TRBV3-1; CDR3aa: CASSQEAGGYNEQFF; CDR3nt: TGTGCCAGCAGCCAAGAGGCGGGGGGTTACAATGAGCAGTTCTTC
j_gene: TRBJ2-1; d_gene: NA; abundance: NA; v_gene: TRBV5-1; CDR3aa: CASSLAFGGGNEQFF; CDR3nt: TGCGCCAGCAGCTTGGCTTTTGGGGGAGGCAATGAGCAGTTCTTC
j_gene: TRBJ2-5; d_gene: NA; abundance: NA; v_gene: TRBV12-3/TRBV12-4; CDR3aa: CASSISQETQYF; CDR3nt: TGTGCCAGCAGTATCAGTCAAGAGACCCAGTACTTC
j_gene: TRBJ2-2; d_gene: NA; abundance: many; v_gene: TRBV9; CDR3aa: CASSARLNTGELFF; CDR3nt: TGTGCCAGCAGCGCACGACTTAACACCGGGGAGCTGTTTTTT
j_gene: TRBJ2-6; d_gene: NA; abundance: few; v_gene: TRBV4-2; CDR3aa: CASGLMVRGVGSGANVLTF; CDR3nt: TGTGCCAGCGGCCTGATGGTCAGAGGAGTGGGCTCTGGGGCCAACGTCCTGACTTTC
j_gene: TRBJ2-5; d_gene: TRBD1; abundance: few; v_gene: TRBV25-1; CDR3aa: CASSEIGTAQETQYF; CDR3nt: TGTGCCAGCAGTGAAATAGGGACAGCTCAAGAGACCCAGTACTTC
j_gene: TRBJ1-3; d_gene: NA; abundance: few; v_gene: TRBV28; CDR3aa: CASSSPDSPSGNTIYF; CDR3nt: TGTGCCAGCAGTTCACCCGACAGTCCCTCTGGAAACACCATATATTTT
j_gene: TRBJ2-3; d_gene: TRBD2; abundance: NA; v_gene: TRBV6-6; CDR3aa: CASSWDYTDTQYF; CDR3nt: TGTGCCAGCAGTTGGGACTATACAGATACGCAGTATTTT
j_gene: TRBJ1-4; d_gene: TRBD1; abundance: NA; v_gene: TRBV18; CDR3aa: CASSPRTGGVEKLFF; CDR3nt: TGTGCCAGCTCACCGCGCACAGGGGGCGTTGAAAAACTGTTTTTT
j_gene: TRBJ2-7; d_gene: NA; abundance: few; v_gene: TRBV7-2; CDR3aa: CASSTQVHSSYEQYF; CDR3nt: TGTGCCAGCAGCACTCAGGTACATAGCTCCTACGAGCAGTACTTC
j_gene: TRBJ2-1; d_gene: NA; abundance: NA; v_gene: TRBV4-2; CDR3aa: CASSQEWDAGNEQFF; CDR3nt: TGTGCCAGCAGCCAAGAGTGGGACGCGGGGAATGAGCAGTTCTTC
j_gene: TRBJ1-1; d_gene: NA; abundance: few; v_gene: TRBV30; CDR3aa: CAWDSGTRDTEAFF; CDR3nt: TGTGCCTGGGACTCCGGGACCAGGGACACTGAAGCTTTCTTT
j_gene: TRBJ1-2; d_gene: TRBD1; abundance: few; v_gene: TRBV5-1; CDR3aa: CASSLAGQDSFGYTF; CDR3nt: TGCGCCAGCAGCTTGGCAGGACAGGACTCATTCGGCTACACCTTC
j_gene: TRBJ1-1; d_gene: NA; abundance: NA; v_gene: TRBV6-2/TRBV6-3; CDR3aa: CASRAGRNEAFF; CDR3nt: TGTGCCAGCAGGGCGGGACGGAATGAAGCTTTCTTT
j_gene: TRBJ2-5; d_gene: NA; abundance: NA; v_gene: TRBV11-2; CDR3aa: CASSRSTGEGETQYF; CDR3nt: TGTGCCAGCAGCCGATCGACAGGGGAGGGAGAGACCCAGTACTTC